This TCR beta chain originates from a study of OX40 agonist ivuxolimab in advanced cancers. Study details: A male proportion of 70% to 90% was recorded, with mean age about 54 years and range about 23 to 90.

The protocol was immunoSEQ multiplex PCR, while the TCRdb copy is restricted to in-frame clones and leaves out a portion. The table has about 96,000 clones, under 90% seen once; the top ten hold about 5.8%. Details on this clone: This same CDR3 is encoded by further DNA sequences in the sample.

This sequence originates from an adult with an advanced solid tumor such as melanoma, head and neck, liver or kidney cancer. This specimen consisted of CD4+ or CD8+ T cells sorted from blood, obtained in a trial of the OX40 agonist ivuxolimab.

The CDR3 loop is CASSVDRGTEAFF. In DNA form, the CDR3 reads TGTGCCAGCAGTGTGGACAGGGGCACTGAAGCTTTCTTT. The chain combines TRBV6-4 with TRBJ1-1; 9 nucleotides agree with TRBD1. From germline, CDR1 is MRHNA and CDR2 SNTAGT. J lost 4 bases, V lost 4 bases, and 1 base had no gene match. The CDR3 spans 13 residues.